The clone carrying this TCR beta chain was observed once. Antigen unknown. Trimming took 5 bases from V and 5 from J, leaving 15 bases between them. This CDR3 region has 14 residues. The V gene's germline CDR1 is KGHSH and CDR2 LQKENI. This sample stems from a study of shared clonotypes between healthy human individuals. On the study more broadly: Donors were a couple of women and a few men aged 18 to 49. Three plates were used per donor for CD4 naive, three for CD4 memory, two for CD8 naive and one for CD8 memory. Study conclusions and caveats: Rarefaction analysis demonstrated incomplete sorted-subset sequencing notwithstanding large depth.

Clones were sequenced by immunoSEQ multiplex PCR, and TCRdb holds only the in-frame ones, with some missing. Seen here are hundreds of thousands of clones, about two thirds observed once, and the top ten hold 1.8%. In the CD4+ fraction, cells were divided into CD45RA+ naive and CD45RA-negative memory subsets. Sequences were obtained from memory CD4+ T cells sorted from blood. Noted subset: CD45RA-negative fraction. The gene calls are TRBV18 and TRBJ1-1, with D unclear. This sequence was found in a woman aged 30 to 39 in good health. CDR3 DNA sequence: TGTGCCAGCTCAGTACAGTCGAGTAGGACTGAAGCTTTCTTT. It translates to CASSVQSSRTEAFF.